This TCR beta chain was identified during a study of cytomegalovirus exposure and HLA in healthy donors. Turning to the study itself: An early data release held some 89 million unique TCRs from HLA-typed donors. General study findings and limits: Among TCR sequences, most were rare, though some public TCRs appeared in many donors.

The PCR contained 60 Vbeta and 13 Jbeta primers. Generated by immunoSEQ multiplex PCR, the TCRdb table keeps only in-frame clones and is missing some. Its table lists 50,000 to 70,000 clones. To note about this clone: Its cognate antigen is unknown.

The receptor was derived from a woman aged 18-29 years in good health and CMV-seronegative. Input material: PBMCs.

Written as DNA, the CDR3 is TGTGCCAGCTCACCACTCGGACAGGGTGGGTCCTACGAGCAGTACTTC. Encoded protein: CASSPLGQGGSYEQYF. The chain combines TRBV18 with TRBJ2-7; 8 bases are shared with TRBD1. The CDR3 loop spans 16 amino acids. After removal of 1 base from V and 1 base from J, the junction contained 6 bases not matched to a gene. CDR1 and CDR2 from the germline V gene are KGHSH and LQKENI. The entire variable domain, with the rest obtained from reference TRBV18 and TRBJ2-7, is as follows: NAGVMQNPRHLVRRRGQEARLRCSPMKGHSHVYWYRQLPEEGLKFMVYLQKENIIDESGMPKERFSAEFPKEGPSILRIQQVVRGDSAAYFCASSPLGQGGSYEQYFGPGTRLTVT.